The 10 T cell receptor beta chains below all came from one sample that was sequenced in a study of blood T cell repertoires in COVID-19. Sequencing was performed with immunoSEQ multiplex PCR; in TCRdb, only in-frame clones are kept and a portion is missing. The sample has a few hundred thousand clones, more than 75% seen once; the top ten hold about 6.2%. Sequenced material: PBMCs or T cells enriched from blood (not recorded which). Every receptor here comes from a woman aged 45-65 years who had been exposed to COVID-19.

The chain has TRBV4-3 and TRBJ2-7, with 12 bases lining up with TRBD2. J was trimmed by 2 bases and V by 0 bases; bases with no gene match: 5. In germline, CDR1 is LGHNA, CDR2 YSLEER. CDR3 size: 17 residues. The CDR3 sequence is CASSQDKASGGAYEQYF. In nucleotides, the CDR3 is TGCGCCAGCAGCCAAGATAAGGCTAGCGGGGGGGCCTACGAGCAGTACTTC.

The gene calls are TRBV7-2 and TRBJ2-2; D is undetermined. Germline-derived CDR1 and CDR2 are SGHTA and FQGNSA. The CDR3 is made up of 16 amino acids. Trimming removed 1 base at V and 3 bases at J, with 12 bases between. The CDR3 DNA is TGTGCCAGCAGCTTAGATTTTTACTCCTACACCGGGGAGCTGTTTTTT. Translation: CASSLDFYSYTGELFF.

The chain couples TRBV5-1 to TRBJ1-6, with D possibly matching TRBD1 (5 bases). V was clipped by 4 bases and J by 8 bases, with 13 bases between them. The CDR3 totals 14 residues. CDR1 and CDR2 (germline): SGHRS, YFSETQ. This chain's CDR3 is CASSRSTGDSPLHF. The DNA for the CDR3 is TGCGCCAGCAGCCGGAGCACAGGAGATTCACCCCTCCACTTT. Based on the CDR3 plus reference TRBV5-1 and TRBJ1-6, the full variable domain is KAGVTQTPRYLIKTRGQQVTLSCSPISGHRSVSWYQQTPGQGLQFLFEYFSETQRNKGNFPGRFSGRQFSNSRSEMNVSTLELGDSALYLCASSRSTGDSPLHFGNGTRLTVT.

J is TRBJ2-1 and V is TRBV30; TRBD1 agrees at 7 bases. V lost 3 bases to trimming and J lost 7 bases; unmatched junction nucleotides: 9. The CDR3 is 14 residues long. CDR1 is GTSNPN, CDR2 SVGIG, per germline (reference sequence). The CDR3 spells CAWRTGIGINEQFF. Written as DNA, the CDR3 is TGTGCCTGGAGGACAGGGATTGGGATAAATGAGCAGTTCTTC.

This clone has only one observation. J is TRBJ2-7 and V is TRBV7-8; D is possibly TRBD1 (5 bases). CDR3 length: 16 residues. Germline-derived CDR1 and CDR2 are SGHVS and FQNEAQ. Trimming took off 7 bases at V and 0 bases at J, with 19 bases between the two ends. In DNA, the CDR3 is TGTGCCAGCACCCGAGGCAGGTGGGGCGCCTCCTACGAGCAGTACTTC. It specifies CASTRGRWGASYEQYF.

CDR3 sequence reads: CASKGGALQETQYF. Here the CDR3 DNA reads TGTGCCTCCAAAGGGGGCGCCCTTCAAGAGACCCAGTACTTC. The rearrangement uses TRBV19 and TRBJ2-5, with 7 bases aligning to TRBD1. The CDR3 consists of 14 residues. The junction had 11 bases not matched to a gene; V was cut back by 11 bases and J by 2 bases. CDR1 is LNHDA and CDR2 is SQIVND in the germline V gene (reference sequence). Drawing the rest from reference TRBV19 and TRBJ2-5, the complete variable domain is DGGITQSPKYLFRKEGQNVTLSCEQNLNHDAMYWYRQDPGQGLRLIYYSQIVNDFQKGDIAEGYSVSREKKESFPLTVTSAQKNPTAFYLCASKGGALQETQYFGPGTRLLVL.

This clone was detected a few times. V is TRBV18 and J is TRBJ2-3; D is perhaps TRBD2 (5 bases). The germline CDR1 and CDR2 sequences are KGHSH and LQKENI. The CDR3 covers 15 residues. V dropped 6 bases and J dropped 1 base, with 14 bases sitting between them. DNA for the CDR3: TGTGCCAGCTCTCCCAGCGGAACCCGCACAGATACGCAGTATTTT. This translates into CASSPSGTRTDTQYF.

V and J are TRBV4-3 and TRBJ1-3, with D maybe TRBD1 (5 bases). Germline V gene sequence: CDR1 LGHNA, CDR2 YSLEER. The CDR3 length is 15 residues. Trimming removed 5 bases from V and 7 bases from J, with 18 bases in between. The CDR3 sequence is CASSSSGGLRNTIYF. The CDR3 region has the DNA TGCGCCAGCAGCTCCAGCGGGGGATTGCGGAACACCATATATTTT.

The CDR3 is CAWTSTGGNQPQHF. DNA of the CDR3: TGTGCCTGGACCTCGACAGGGGGCAATCAGCCCCAGCATTTT. V gene TRBV30 combines with J gene TRBJ1-5, with 8 bases matching TRBD1. This CDR3 is 14 amino acids long. The V gene's germline CDR1 is GTSNPN and CDR2 SVGIG (reference sequence). V dropped 4 bases and J dropped 2; count of bases not matched to a gene: 4.

The chain couples TRBV29-1 to TRBJ1-1; the D gene is possibly TRBD1 (6 bases). The CDR3 spans 15 residues. Germline lookup yields CDR1 SQVTM and CDR2 ANQGSEA. With 1 base removed from V and 1 base from J, the gap between germline ends came to 13 bases. The CDR3 DNA is TGCAGCGTTGAAGGGCCCGGGACACGGAACACTGAAGCTTTCTTT. This gives the protein CSVEGPGTRNTEAFF. The full variable domain, with the rest looked up from reference TRBV29-1 and TRBJ1-1, is SAVISQKPSRDICQRGTSLTIQCQVDSQVTMMFWYRQQPGQSLTLIATANQGSEATYESGFVIDKFPISRPNLTFSTLTVSNMSPEDSSIYLCSVEGPGTRNTEAFFGQGTRLTVV.